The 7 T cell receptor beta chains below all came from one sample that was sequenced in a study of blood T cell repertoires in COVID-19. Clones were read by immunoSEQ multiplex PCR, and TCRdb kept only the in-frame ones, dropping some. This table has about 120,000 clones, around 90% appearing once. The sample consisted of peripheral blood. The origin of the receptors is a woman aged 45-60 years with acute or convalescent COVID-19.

The CDR3 reads CASSTSGNPYEQYF. CDR3 DNA: TGTGCCAGTAGTACATCCGGGAACCCATACGAGCAGTACTTC. The rearrangement joins TRBV19 to TRBJ2-7; D possibly corresponds to TRBD2 (5 bases). There are 14 residues in the CDR3. V shed 4 bases and J shed 4 bases, with 14 bases lying between them. The V gene's germline CDR1 is LNHDA and CDR2 SQIVND (reference sequence). Full variable domain (rest looked up from reference TRBV19 and TRBJ2-7): DGGITQSPKYLFRKEGQNVTLSCEQNLNHDAMYWYRQDPGQGLRLIYYSQIVNDFQKGDIAEGYSVSREKKESFPLTVTSAQKNPTAFYLCASSTSGNPYEQYFGPGTRLTVT.

CDR3 residues: CASSSDRGFPYEQYF. Written as DNA, the CDR3 is TGCGCCAGCAGCTCGGACCGAGGGTTCCCCTACGAGCAGTACTTC. The rearrangement uses TRBV5-1 and TRBJ2-7, with a tentative D call TRBD2 (5 bases). CDR1 and CDR2 (germline): SGHRS, YFSETQ. The germline V and J ends were trimmed by 3 bases and 2 bases, with 15 bases remaining between them. CDR3 length: 15 residues.

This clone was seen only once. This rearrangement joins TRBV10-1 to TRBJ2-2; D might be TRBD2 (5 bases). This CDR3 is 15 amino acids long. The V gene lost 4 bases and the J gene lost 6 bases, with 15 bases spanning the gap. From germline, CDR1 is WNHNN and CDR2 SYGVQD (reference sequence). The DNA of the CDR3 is TGCGCCAGCAGTGCTTGGCACATGCGGGCCGGGGAGCTGTTTTTT. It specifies CASSAWHMRAGELFF.

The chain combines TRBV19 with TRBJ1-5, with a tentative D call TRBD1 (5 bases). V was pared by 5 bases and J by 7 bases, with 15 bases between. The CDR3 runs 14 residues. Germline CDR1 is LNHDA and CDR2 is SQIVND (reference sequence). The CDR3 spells CASSGGRVQQPQHF. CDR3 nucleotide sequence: TGTGCCAGTAGTGGTGGCAGGGTTCAGCAGCCCCAGCATTTT.

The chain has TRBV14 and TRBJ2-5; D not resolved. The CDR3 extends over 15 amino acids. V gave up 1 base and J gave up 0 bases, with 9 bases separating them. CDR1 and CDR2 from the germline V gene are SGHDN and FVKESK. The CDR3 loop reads CASSQGMIDQETQYF. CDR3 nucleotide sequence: TGTGCCAGCAGCCAAGGAATGATAGACCAAGAGACCCAGTACTTC.

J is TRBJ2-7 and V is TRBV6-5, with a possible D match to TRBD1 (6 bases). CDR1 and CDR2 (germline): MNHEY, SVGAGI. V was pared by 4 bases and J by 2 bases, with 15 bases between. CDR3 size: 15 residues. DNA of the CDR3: TGTGCCAGCAGTTCCGACCGAGGGGGTCCCTACGAGCAGTACTTC. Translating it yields CASSSDRGGPYEQYF.

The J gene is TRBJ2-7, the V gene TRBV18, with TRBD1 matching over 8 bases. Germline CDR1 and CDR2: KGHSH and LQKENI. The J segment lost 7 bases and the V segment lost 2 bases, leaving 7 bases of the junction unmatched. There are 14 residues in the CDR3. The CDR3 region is CASSPLQGALEQYF. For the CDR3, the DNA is TGTGCCAGCTCACCATTGCAGGGGGCGCTTGAGCAGTACTTC.